Following are 28 T cell receptor beta chains from one sample sequenced in a study of blood T cell repertoires in COVID-19. The table came from immunoSEQ multiplex PCR; TCRdb's copy has only in-frame clones and leaves some out. The profile covers tens of thousands of clones, with 80% to 90% appearing a single time and roughly 4.4% taken by the ten largest. Sequencing was carried out using peripheral blood. These TCRs come from a man aged 50 to 60 with active COVID-19.

The V gene is TRBV3-1 (or the pseudogene TRBV3-2), the J gene TRBJ2-2, with 9 bases lining up with TRBD1. The CDR3 has 14 residues. From germline, CDR1 is LGHDT and CDR2 YNNKEL (reference sequence). The V gene end was trimmed by 8 bases and the J gene end by 4 bases; junction bases not matched to a gene: 5. The DNA of the CDR3 is TGTGCCAGCTTAGGGACAGGGAGCACCGGGGAGCTGTTTTTT. It specifies CASLGTGSTGELFF.

The chain combines TRBV5-1 with TRBJ1-6; D not certain. This CDR3 is 16 amino acids long. The V end lost 0 bases, the J end lost 9 bases, and 16 bases lay between the germline ends. Germline V gives CDR1 SGHRS, CDR2 YFSETQ. In nucleotides, the CDR3 is TGCGCCAGCAGCTTGGCTCCCGGAGGCCTAGGTTCACCCCTCCACTTT. It yields the protein CASSLAPGGLGSPLHF.

This clone appeared a single time. V gene TRBV24-1 combines with J gene TRBJ2-2; 9 nucleotides agree with TRBD1. The CDR3 length is 16 residues. Per germline, CDR1 KGHDR and CDR2 SFDVKD. The V and J ends lost 4 bases and 5 bases, in that order; junction bases with no gene match: 7. CDR3 in DNA: TGTGCCACCAGTGACCTTCGGACAGGGGAGACCGGGGAGCTGTTTTTT. Amino acid sequence: CATSDLRTGETGELFF.

The chain joins TRBV10-3 to TRBJ2-3; 9 positions match TRBD2. CDR3 length: 16 amino acids. Trimming at V came to 0 bases and at J to 3 bases, leaving 4 bases not matched to a gene. Germline loops: CDR1 ENHRY, CDR2 SYGVKD. The CDR3 region is CAISESLAGVTDTQYF. CDR3 DNA: TGTGCCATCAGTGAGTCGTTAGCGGGAGTGACAGATACGCAGTATTTT.

The chain joins TRBV5-5 to TRBJ2-5, with D hard to call. Trimming cost V 0 bases and J 2 bases, with 8 bases left between them. Germline CDR1 SGHKS, CDR2 YYEKEE (reference sequence). The CDR3 sequence is 14 residues long. The CDR3 bases are TGTGCCAGCAGCTTGGTATCTAGGCAAGAGACCCAGTACTTC. It specifies CASSLVSRQETQYF.

The chain has TRBV19 and TRBJ2-3, with 7 positions matching TRBD2. Trimming took 7 bases from V and 6 from J; bases not matched to a gene: 10. In germline, CDR1 is LNHDA, CDR2 SQIVND (reference sequence). This CDR3 region has 14 residues. CDR3: CASTPGGPADTQYF. CDR3 nucleotide sequence: TGTGCCAGTACCCCGGGAGGTCCCGCCGATACGCAGTATTTT.

This clone is deemed medium-sized. The chain links TRBV3-1 (or the pseudogene TRBV3-2) to TRBJ2-2; D gene ambiguous. Trimming shortened V by 6 bases and J by 4 bases, and 12 bases separated the two germline ends. The germline V gene has CDR1 LGHDT and CDR2 YNNKEL (reference sequence). The CDR3 runs 14 residues. In DNA form, the CDR3 reads TGTGCCAGCAGTCACTCCCAGGTCACCGGGGAGCTGTTTTTT. It translates to CASSHSQVTGELFF.

The rearrangement uses TRBV5-1 and TRBJ2-6; 9 positions match TRBD1. The germline gives CDR1 SGHRS, CDR2 YFSETQ. The CDR3 loop spans 17 amino acids. Germline trimming cut 4 bases from V and 3 bases from J; bases unmatched to any gene: 8. CDR3 sequence (DNA): TGCGCCAGCAGCCCGGAAACAGGGGGCGGTGGGGCCAACGTCCTGACTTTC. Residues: CASSPETGGGGANVLTF.

This sequence joins TRBV3-1 (or the pseudogene TRBV3-2) and TRBJ2-3, with 10 bases lining up with TRBD2. The junction had 9 bases not matched to a gene; V was cut back by 4 bases and J by 5 bases. The CDR3 length is 16 residues. The germline CDR1 and CDR2 sequences are LGHDT and YNNKEL (reference sequence). CDR3 sequence: CASSRPSGGGKDTQYF. CDR3 in DNA: TGTGCCAGCAGCCGGCCTAGCGGGGGAGGGAAAGATACGCAGTATTTT.

The chain joins TRBV18 to TRBJ1-1; 9 bases agree with TRBD1. CDR1 is KGHSH and CDR2 is LQKENI in the germline V gene. J lost 0 bases, V lost 6 bases, and 8 bases had no gene match. This CDR3 has 16 amino acids. The CDR3 DNA is TGTGCCAGCTCGCCTAGACAGGGGGAAATGAACACTGAAGCTTTCTTT. Amino acids: CASSPRQGEMNTEAFF.

The CDR3: CASGLTWQSPLHF. For the CDR3, the DNA is TGTGCTAGTGGTTTGACGTGGCAATCACCCCTCCACTTT. V is TRBV12-5 and J is TRBJ1-6, with D uncertain. Between the trimmed V and J ends, which lost 2 bases and 10 bases, there was a span of 9 bases. The CDR3 is made up of 13 amino acids. CDR1 and CDR2 (germline): LGHNT, FRNRAP.

V is TRBV28 and J is TRBJ2-7, with D perhaps matching TRBD1 (6 bases). The CDR3 spans 16 residues. Germline CDR1 and CDR2: MDHEN and SYDVKM. V lost 5 bases and J lost 0, with 17 bases in between. The CDR3 nucleotides read TGTGCCAGCAGTGACACAGGGAAGAAGACCTCCTACGAGCAGTACTTC. It is translated as CASSDTGKKTSYEQYF.

This clone was found a few times. The chain links TRBV6-2 or TRBV6-3 to TRBJ1-6, with 7 bases aligning to TRBD1. Per germline, CDR1 MNHEY and CDR2 SVGEGT. The V segment lost 5 bases and the J segment 10 bases; nucleotides outside the gene matches: 17. This CDR3 comprises 17 residues. CDR3 protein: CASSNLRTGSLGSPLHF. The CDR3 DNA is TGTGCCAGCAGTAACCTCCGGACAGGTTCTTTAGGATCACCCCTCCACTTT.

The rearrangement uses TRBV7-9 and TRBJ1-1, with 7 positions matching TRBD1. This CDR3 contains 15 residues. Germline assignment: CDR1 SEHNR and CDR2 FQNEAQ (reference sequence). The ends lost 3 bases at V and 5 bases at J; junction bases unmatched: 9. As DNA, the CDR3 is TGTGCCAGCAGCTTGATCGACAGGGCGGGTACTGAAGCTTTCTTT. Protein product: CASSLIDRAGTEAFF.

The chain couples TRBV3-1 (or the pseudogene TRBV3-2) to TRBJ2-2, with 15 bases fitting TRBD2. V lost 3 bases to trimming and J lost 5 bases; unmatched junction nucleotides: 7. CDR3 length equals 18 residues. The germline gives CDR1 LGHDT, CDR2 YNNKEL (reference sequence). The CDR3 bases are TGTGCCAGCAGCCAGGACGGACTAGCGGGGGGGCGGACCGGGGAGCTGTTTTTT. Residues: CASSQDGLAGGRTGELFF.

The rearrangement uses TRBV27 and TRBJ1-5; 7 bases fit TRBD1. Germline values: CDR1 MNHEY, CDR2 SMNVEV (reference sequence). This CDR3 is built from 15 residues. V lost 0 bases, J lost 4 bases, and 3 bases stayed unmatched. The CDR3 protein is CASSLSTGNNQPQHF. For the CDR3, the DNA is TGTGCCAGCAGTTTATCGACAGGGAATAATCAGCCCCAGCATTTT.

The chain uses TRBV11-3 and TRBJ2-3, with 8 bases that match TRBD2. The junction had 8 bases not matched to a gene; V was cut back by 4 bases and J by 2 bases. CDR1 SGHNT and CDR2 YENEEA come from the germline V gene. The CDR3 has 16 amino acids. The CDR3 region has the DNA TGTGCCAGCAGCTCTCGCAGCGGGGGAGACACAGATACGCAGTATTTT. Protein: CASSSRSGGDTDTQYF.

V is TRBV11-2 and J is TRBJ1-2; 7 bases are shared with TRBD1. CDR3 length equals 15 residues. The junction had 7 bases not matched to a gene; V was cut back by 4 bases and J by 2 bases. Per the germline V gene, CDR1 is SGHAT and CDR2 is FQNNGV. CDR3 coding DNA: TGTGCCAGCAGCTCCTCGACAGGGTGGAACTATGGCTACACCTTC. Its translation: CASSSSTGWNYGYTF.

The V gene is TRBV11-3, the J gene TRBJ1-1; 9 bases are shared with TRBD1. After removal of 6 bases from V and 5 bases from J, the junction contained 7 bases not matched to a gene. The CDR3 consists of 14 residues. In germline, CDR1 is SGHNT, CDR2 YENEEA. CDR3 region: CASSSYRGRTEAFF. The CDR3 DNA is TGTGCCAGCAGTTCGTACAGGGGGCGGACTGAAGCTTTCTTT.

The rearrangement joins TRBV6-5 to TRBJ1-2; TRBD1 might be the D (5 bases). Germline loops: CDR1 MNHEY, CDR2 SVGAGI. This CDR3 has 14 amino acids. The germline V and J ends were trimmed by 6 bases and 8 bases, with 19 bases remaining between them. The CDR3 coding sequence is TGTGCCAGCAGCACCCCGAGTGGGGCGACCGGCTACACCTTC. This encodes CASSTPSGATGYTF.

The gene calls are TRBV14 and TRBJ1-4, with 10 bases aligning to TRBD1. Trimming removed 1 base from V and 5 bases from J; junction bases left unmatched: 7. Per germline, CDR1 SGHDN and CDR2 FVKESK. The CDR3 is made up of 17 amino acids. Here the CDR3 DNA reads TGTGCCAGCAGCCAAGTGTATGGGACAGGGGTGAATGAAAAACTGTTTTTT. Its translation is CASSQVYGTGVNEKLFF.

V is TRBV7-2 and J is TRBJ2-1; the D is unclear. V gave up 4 bases and J gave up 0 bases, with 10 bases separating them. Germline V gene sequence: CDR1 SGHTA, CDR2 FQGNSA. This CDR3 is 15 amino acids long. CDR3 sequence reads: CASSSLPSSYNEQFF. The CDR3 DNA is TGTGCCAGCAGCTCGCTTCCCAGCTCCTACAATGAGCAGTTCTTC.

The V and J genes are TRBV7-2 and TRBJ1-1; the match to TRBD1 covers 8 bases. The junction had 5 bases not matched to a gene; V was cut back by 7 bases and J by 7 bases. The CDR3 is 12 residues long. Germline CDR1 and CDR2: SGHTA and FQGNSA. CDR3 nucleotide sequence: TGTGCCAGCACCACAGGGGGAAATGAAGCTTTCTTT. Residues: CASTTGGNEAFF. The full variable domain, its missing parts supplied by reference TRBV7-2 and TRBJ1-1, is GAGVSQSPSNKVTEKGKDVELRCDPISGHTALYWYRQSLGQGLEFLIYFQGNSAPDKSGLPSDRFSAERTGGSVSTLTIQRTQQEDSAVYLCASTTGGNEAFFGQGTRLTVV.

This clone was counted a single time. The gene calls are TRBV29-1 and TRBJ2-5, with D tentatively TRBD1 (6 bases). Germline V gene lookup returns CDR1 SQVTM and CDR2 ANQGSEA. Trimming cost V 7 bases and J 4 bases, with 13 bases left between them. The CDR3 contains 12 residues. The CDR3 coding sequence is TGCAGCGCTGATTCAGGGGCAGAGACCCAGTACTTC. It translates to CSADSGAETQYF. Full variable domain (rest looked up from reference TRBV29-1 and TRBJ2-5): SAVISQKPSRDICQRGTSLTIQCQVDSQVTMMFWYRQQPGQSLTLIATANQGSEATYESGFVIDKFPISRPNLTFSTLTVSNMSPEDSSIYLCSADSGAETQYFGPGTRLLVL.

The gene calls are TRBV6-2 or TRBV6-3 and TRBJ2-4; TRBD1 agrees at 7 bases. Per germline, CDR1 MNHEY and CDR2 SVGEGT. This CDR3 contains 13 residues. Trimming took 0 bases from V and 16 from J; bases not matched to a gene: 9. The CDR3 DNA sequence: TGTGCCAGCAGTTACTCGACGGCACAGGGGAGATACTTC. Translation: CASSYSTAQGRYF.

This sequence joins TRBV11-3 and TRBJ2-2; D uncertain. CDR3 length: 20 amino acids. The germline CDR1 and CDR2 sequences are SGHNT and YENEEA. Trimming pared 2 bases from V and 5 bases from J, leaving 27 bases between. The CDR3 is CASSLTTPKSGTLLTGELFF. The CDR3 DNA sequence: TGTGCCAGCAGCTTAACCACCCCTAAATCTGGTACCTTATTAACCGGGGAGCTGTTTTTT.

J is TRBJ1-5 and V is TRBV4-1, with a possible D match to TRBD1 (6 bases). The germline CDR1 and CDR2 sequences are MGHRA and YSYEKL. The CDR3 has 14 amino acids. Trimming stripped 4 bases from V and 5 bases from J, with 12 bases between. CDR3 amino acids: CASSRQVGDQPQHF. The CDR3 DNA sequence: TGCGCCAGCAGCCGACAGGTTGGGGATCAGCCCCAGCATTTT.

The chain has TRBV5-8 and TRBJ2-2; TRBD1 agrees at 8 bases. With 3 bases clipped from V and 0 bases from J, the junction kept 1 base outside the gene matches. The CDR3 has 15 residues. CDR1 SGHTS and CDR2 YDEGEE come from the germline V gene. CDR3 amino acids: CASSWGQANTGELFF. The CDR3 region has the DNA TGTGCCAGCAGCTGGGGACAGGCGAACACCGGGGAGCTGTTTTTT.